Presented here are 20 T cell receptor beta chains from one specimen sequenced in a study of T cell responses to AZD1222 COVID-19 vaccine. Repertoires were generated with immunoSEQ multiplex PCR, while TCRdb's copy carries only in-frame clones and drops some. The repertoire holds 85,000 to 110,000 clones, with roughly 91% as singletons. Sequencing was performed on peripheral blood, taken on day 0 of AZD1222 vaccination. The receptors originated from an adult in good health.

This chain's CDR3 is CASSQGYGDGDNEQFF. CDR3 bases: TGTGCCAGCAGCCAAGGGTACGGGGACGGAGACAATGAGCAGTTCTTC. V usage is TRBV4-2 and J usage is TRBJ2-1; either TRBD1 or TRBD2 may fit D (5 bases each). CDR3 length: 16 residues. CDR1 is LGHNA, CDR2 YNFKEQ, per germline. Trimming removed 1 base from V and 5 bases from J, with 15 bases in between.

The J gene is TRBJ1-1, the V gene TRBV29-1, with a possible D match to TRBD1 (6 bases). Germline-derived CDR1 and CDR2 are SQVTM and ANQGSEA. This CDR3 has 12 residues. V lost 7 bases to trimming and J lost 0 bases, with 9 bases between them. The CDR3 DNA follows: TGCAGCGCGGGACATCTGAACACTGAAGCTTTCTTT. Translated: CSAGHLNTEAFF.

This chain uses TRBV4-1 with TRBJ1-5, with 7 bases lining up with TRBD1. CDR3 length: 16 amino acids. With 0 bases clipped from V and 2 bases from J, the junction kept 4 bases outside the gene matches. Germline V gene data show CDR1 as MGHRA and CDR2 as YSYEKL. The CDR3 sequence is CASSQEGGRGNQPQHF. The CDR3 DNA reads TGCGCCAGCAGCCAAGAAGGGGGCAGGGGCAATCAGCCCCAGCATTTT.

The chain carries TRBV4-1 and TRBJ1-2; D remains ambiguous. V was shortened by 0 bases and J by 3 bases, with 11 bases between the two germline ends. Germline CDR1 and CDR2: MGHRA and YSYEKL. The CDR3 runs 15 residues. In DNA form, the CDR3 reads TGCGCCAGCAGCCAAGAACTACGGGCTGACTATGGCTACACCTTC. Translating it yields CASSQELRADYGYTF.

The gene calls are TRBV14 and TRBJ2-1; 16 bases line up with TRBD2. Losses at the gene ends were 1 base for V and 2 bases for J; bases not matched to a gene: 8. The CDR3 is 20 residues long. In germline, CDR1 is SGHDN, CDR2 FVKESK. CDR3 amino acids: CASSQATGTSGRVTYNEQFF. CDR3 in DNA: TGTGCCAGCAGCCAAGCTACCGGGACTAGCGGGAGGGTCACCTACAATGAGCAGTTCTTC.

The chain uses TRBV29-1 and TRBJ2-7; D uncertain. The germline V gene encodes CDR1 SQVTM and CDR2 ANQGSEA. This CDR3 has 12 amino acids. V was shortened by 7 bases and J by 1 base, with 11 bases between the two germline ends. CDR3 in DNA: TGCAGCGGGGCTGACTTTTCCTACGAGCAGTACTTC. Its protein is CSGADFSYEQYF.

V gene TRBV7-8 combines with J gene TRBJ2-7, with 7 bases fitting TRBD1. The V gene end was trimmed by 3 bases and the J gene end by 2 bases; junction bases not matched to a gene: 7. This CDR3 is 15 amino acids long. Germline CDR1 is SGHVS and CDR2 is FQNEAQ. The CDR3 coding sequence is TGTGCCAGCAGCTTCGTCACGGGACAGCCCTACGAGCAGTACTTC. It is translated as CASSFVTGQPYEQYF.

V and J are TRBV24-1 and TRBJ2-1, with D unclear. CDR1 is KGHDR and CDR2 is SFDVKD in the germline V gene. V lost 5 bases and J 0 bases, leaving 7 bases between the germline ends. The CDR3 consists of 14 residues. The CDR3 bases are TGTGCCACCAGTGGGTGGAGCTCCTACAATGAGCAGTTCTTC. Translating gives CATSGWSSYNEQFF.

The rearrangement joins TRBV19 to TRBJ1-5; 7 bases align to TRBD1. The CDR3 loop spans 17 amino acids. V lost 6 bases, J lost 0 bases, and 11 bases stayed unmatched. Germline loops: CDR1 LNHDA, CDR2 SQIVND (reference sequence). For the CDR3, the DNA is TGTGCCAGTAGCAACAGGGGCCGAATAGTTAGCAATCAGCCCCAGCATTTT. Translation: CASSNRGRIVSNQPQHF.

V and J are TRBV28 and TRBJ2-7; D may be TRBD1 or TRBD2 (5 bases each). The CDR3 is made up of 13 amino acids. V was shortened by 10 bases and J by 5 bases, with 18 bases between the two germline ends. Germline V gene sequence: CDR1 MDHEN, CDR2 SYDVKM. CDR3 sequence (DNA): TGTGCCATACACCGGGACCCCTCAGACGAGCAGTACTTC. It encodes CAIHRDPSDEQYF.

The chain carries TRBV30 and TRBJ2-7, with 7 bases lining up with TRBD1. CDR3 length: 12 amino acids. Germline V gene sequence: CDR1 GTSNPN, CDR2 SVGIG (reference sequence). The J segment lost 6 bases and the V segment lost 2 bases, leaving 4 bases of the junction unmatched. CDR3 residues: CAWSRDSREQYF. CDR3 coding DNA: TGTGCCTGGAGTCGGGACAGCCGCGAGCAGTACTTC.

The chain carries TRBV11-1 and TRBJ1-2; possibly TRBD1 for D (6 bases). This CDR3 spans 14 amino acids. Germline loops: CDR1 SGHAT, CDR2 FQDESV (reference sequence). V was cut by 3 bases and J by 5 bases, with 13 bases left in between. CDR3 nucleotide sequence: TGTGCCAGCAGCTTGAACAGGGATCAGTATGGCTACACCTTC. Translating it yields CASSLNRDQYGYTF.

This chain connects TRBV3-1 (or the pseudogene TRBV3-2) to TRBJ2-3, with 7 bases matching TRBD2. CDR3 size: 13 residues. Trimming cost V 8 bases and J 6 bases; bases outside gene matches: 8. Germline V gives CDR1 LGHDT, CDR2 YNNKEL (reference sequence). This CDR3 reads CASEGGDKDTQYF. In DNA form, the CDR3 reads TGTGCCAGCGAGGGAGGGGATAAGGATACGCAGTATTTT.

In DNA, the CDR3 is TGTGCCAGCAGCTTAACTAGTCGGTACGAGCAGTACTTC. Amino acids: CASSLTSRYEQYF. The rearrangement joins TRBV7-2 to TRBJ2-7; TRBD2 is a possible D gene (5 bases). CDR3 length equals 13 residues. Trimming cost V 2 bases and J 4 bases, with 9 bases left between them. Germline CDR1 reads SGHTA; CDR2 reads FQGNSA.

The CDR3 region has the DNA TGTGCCAGTAAATCGACAGGGTTAGCTTTCTTT. Translating it yields CASKSTGLAFF. The chain is built from TRBV19 and TRBJ1-1; 7 nucleotides line up with TRBD1. The CDR3 length is 11 residues. The germline gives CDR1 LNHDA, CDR2 SQIVND (reference sequence). J gave up 10 bases and V 7 bases, and 6 bases lay outside the gene matches.

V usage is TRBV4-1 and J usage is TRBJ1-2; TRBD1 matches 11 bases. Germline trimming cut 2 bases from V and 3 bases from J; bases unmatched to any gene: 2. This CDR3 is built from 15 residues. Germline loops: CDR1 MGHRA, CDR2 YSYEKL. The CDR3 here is CASSQRDRGDYGYTF. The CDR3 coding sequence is TGCGCCAGCAGCCAAAGGGACAGGGGGGACTATGGCTACACCTTC.

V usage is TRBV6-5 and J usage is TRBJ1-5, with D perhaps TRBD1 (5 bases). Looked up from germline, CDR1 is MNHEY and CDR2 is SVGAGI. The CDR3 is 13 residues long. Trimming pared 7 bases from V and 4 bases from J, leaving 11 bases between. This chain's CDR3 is CASMRGANQPQHF. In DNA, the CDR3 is TGTGCCAGCATGCGCGGGGCTAATCAGCCCCAGCATTTT.

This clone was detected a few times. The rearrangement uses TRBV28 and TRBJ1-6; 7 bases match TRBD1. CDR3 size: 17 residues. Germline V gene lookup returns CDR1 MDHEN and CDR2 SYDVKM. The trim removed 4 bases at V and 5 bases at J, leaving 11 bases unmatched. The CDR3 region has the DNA TGTGCCAGCAGTTCGGAGGGGGCGAGTGCCAATAATTCACCCCTCCACTTT. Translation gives CASSSEGASANNSPLHF.

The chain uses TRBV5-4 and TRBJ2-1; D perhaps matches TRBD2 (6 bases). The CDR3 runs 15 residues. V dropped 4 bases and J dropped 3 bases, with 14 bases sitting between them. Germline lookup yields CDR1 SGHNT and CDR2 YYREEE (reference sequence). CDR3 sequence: CASSNRDFDYNEQFF. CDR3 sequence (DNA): TGTGCCAGCAGCAACCGGGACTTCGACTACAATGAGCAGTTCTTC.

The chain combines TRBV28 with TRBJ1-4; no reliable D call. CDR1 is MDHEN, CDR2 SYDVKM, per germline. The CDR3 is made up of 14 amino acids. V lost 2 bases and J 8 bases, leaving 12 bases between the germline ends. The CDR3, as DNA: TGTGCCAGCAGTTTAACGTCGGGAGGGGAAAAACTGTTTTTT. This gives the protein CASSLTSGGEKLFF.